The T cell receptor beta chain described here comes from a study of Ad26.COV2.S vaccination and SARS-CoV-2 variants. On the study more broadly: The COV1001 Ad26.COV2.S trial arm included the donor. General study findings and limits: Participants given vaccine showed non-spike TCR breadth similar to that of placebo recipients.

As for treatment: 15 to 20 received Ad26.COV2.S at low or high dose, single or two shots; roughly five received placebo; per-sample allocation not given. Vaccine and placebo recipients were sampled on day 63 after the first injection. The individual, an adult aged 18-55 years, was a donor in Boston. On this clone itself: Antigen unknown. The sample contains more than one DNA sequence encoding this CDR3.

Germline trimming cut 6 bases from V and 14 bases from J; bases unmatched to any gene: 12. The CDR3 is 12 amino acids. From germline, CDR1 is KGHSH and CDR2 LQKENI. Measured with immunoSEQ multiplex PCR; TCRdb has only the in-frame clones, and not every one. The table shows about 400,000 clones, with about four fifths occurring only once. This chain joins TRBV18 and TRBJ1-1; 7 nucleotides line up with TRBD1. This clonotype was sampled from a person aged 18-60 years who received the Ad26.COV2.S COVID-19 vaccine or a placebo. This specimen was peripheral blood, taken in a trial of Ad26.COV2.S vaccine versus placebo. Here the CDR3 DNA reads TGTGCCAGCTCCCCTCGACAGGGCGAGGCCTTCTTT. Translating gives CASSPRQGEAFF.